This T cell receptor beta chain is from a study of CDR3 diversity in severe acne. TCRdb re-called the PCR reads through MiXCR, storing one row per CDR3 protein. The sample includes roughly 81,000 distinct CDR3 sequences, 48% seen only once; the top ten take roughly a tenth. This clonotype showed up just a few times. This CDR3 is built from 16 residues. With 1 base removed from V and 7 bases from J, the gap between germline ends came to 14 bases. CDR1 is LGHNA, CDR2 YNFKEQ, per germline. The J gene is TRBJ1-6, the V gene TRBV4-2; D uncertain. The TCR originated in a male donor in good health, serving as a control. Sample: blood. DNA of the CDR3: TGTGCCAGCAGCCAAGGGGTTGAGGGTGGCAATTCACCCCTCCACTTT. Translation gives CASSQGVEGGNSPLHF.